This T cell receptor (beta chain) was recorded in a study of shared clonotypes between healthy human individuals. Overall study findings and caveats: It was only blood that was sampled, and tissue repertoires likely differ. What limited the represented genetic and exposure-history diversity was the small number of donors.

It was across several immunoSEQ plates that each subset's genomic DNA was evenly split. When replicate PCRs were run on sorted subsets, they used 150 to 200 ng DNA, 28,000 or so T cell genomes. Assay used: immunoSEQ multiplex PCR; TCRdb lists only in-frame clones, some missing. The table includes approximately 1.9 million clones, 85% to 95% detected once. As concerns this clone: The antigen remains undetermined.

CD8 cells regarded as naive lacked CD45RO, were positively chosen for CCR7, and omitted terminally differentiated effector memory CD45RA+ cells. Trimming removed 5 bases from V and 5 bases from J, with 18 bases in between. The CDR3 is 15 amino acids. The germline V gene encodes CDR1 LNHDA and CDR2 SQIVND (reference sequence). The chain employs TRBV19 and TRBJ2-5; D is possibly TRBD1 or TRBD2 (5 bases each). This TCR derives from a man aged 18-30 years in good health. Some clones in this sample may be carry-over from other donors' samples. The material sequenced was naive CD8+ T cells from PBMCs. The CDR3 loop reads CASSAEYSWGETQYF. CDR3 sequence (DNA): TGTGCCAGTAGTGCAGAATACTCGTGGGGGGAGACCCAGTACTTC.